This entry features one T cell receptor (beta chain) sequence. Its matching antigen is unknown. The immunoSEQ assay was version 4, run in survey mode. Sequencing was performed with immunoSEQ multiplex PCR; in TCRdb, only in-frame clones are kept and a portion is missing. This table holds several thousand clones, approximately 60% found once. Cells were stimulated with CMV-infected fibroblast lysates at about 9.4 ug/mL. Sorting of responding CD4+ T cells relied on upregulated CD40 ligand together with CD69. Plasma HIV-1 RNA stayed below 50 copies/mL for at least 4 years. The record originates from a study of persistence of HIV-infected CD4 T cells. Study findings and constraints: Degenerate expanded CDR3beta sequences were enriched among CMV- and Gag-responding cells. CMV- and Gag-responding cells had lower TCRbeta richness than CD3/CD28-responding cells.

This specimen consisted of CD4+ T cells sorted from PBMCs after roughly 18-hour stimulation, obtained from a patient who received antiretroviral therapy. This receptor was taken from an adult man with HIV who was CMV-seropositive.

For the CDR3, the DNA is TGTGCCAGCAGCTCGCGACAGGTGACTCAAGAGACCCAGTACTTC. Its protein product is CASSSRQVTQETQYF. The chain combines TRBV21-1 with TRBJ2-5; the table names TRBD1, a call not compared with the DNA. TRBV21-1 is listed as a pseudogene. This CDR3 is 15 amino acids long.